The clone carrying this T cell receptor beta chain was counted at least ten times. Its cognate antigen is unknown. These data belong to a study of neurological immune-mediated disorders. Study-level results: No CDR3 amino acid sequences were shared by expanded clones across subjects, suggesting private repertoires in all groups.

Germline-derived CDR1 and CDR2 are LGHDT and YNNKEL (reference sequence). The CDR3 loop spans 13 amino acids. V was pared by 3 bases and J by 2 bases, with 8 bases between. TCRdb passed the 5' RACE reads through MiXCR, listing each CDR3 protein once. The table shows under 90,000 distinct CDR3 sequences, with roughly 10% occurring only once. This clonotype was sampled from a man aged 45-60 years in good health. Material for sequencing was PBMCs. The chain couples TRBV3-1 to TRBJ2-7; possible D gene TRBD2, 5 bases. The DNA for the CDR3 is TGTGCCAGCAGCCACTCCGGGGCCTACGAGCAGTACTTC. Translation: CASSHSGAYEQYF.